These T cell receptor beta chains were read from a single sample in a study of T cells in Graves' hyperthyroidism and ophthalmopathy. TCRdb itself ran the multiplex PCR reads through MiXCR, one entry per CDR3 protein. The sample has some 510,000 distinct CDR3 sequences; 46% are singletons. Material: peripheral blood or thyroid tissue (not recorded which). Receptors originate from a woman aged 18 to 35 with Graves' hyperthyroidism. Both conserved end residues are part of each CDR3. The D gene is left open where the match is weak. The size of a clone is reported for some rows only, either as once, few or many, or as a class for expanded clones.

v_call	clone_size	j_call	d_call	cdr3_aa	cdr3_nt
TRBV19	-	TRBJ2-7	-	CASSPGSDYEQYF	TGTGCCAGTAGTCCAGGATCCGACTACGAGCAGTACTTC
TRBV19	-	TRBJ2-7	-	CASSSGTVAYEQYF	TGTGCCAGTAGTTCCGGGACGGTAGCCTACGAGCAGTACTTC
TRBV2	few	TRBJ2-7	TRBD1	CASSRGQFYEQYF	TGTGCCAGCAGCCGGGGACAGTTCTACGAGCAGTACTTC
TRBV7-9	many	TRBJ2-7	-	CASSLAEAYEQYF	TGTGCCAGCAGCTTAGCGGAGGCCTACGAGCAGTACTTC
TRBV7-9	-	TRBJ2-2	TRBD1	CASSSDRGSGELFF	TGTGCCAGCAGCTCAGACAGGGGATCCGGGGAGCTGTTTTTT
TRBV7-8	many	TRBJ1-2	-	CASSLAGADSYGYTF	TGTGCCAGCAGCTTAGCCGGGGCGGACAGCTATGGCTACACCTTC
TRBV10-3	-	TRBJ1-2	TRBD1	CAISEGTGLNYGYTF	TGTGCCATCAGTGAGGGGACAGGGCTGAACTATGGCTACACCTTC
TRBV18	-	TRBJ1-2	-	CASSPTGAATYGYTF	TGTGCCAGCTCACCCACCGGGGCAGCGACCTATGGCTACACCTTC
TRBV7-9	few	TRBJ1-2	TRBD1	CASSFRQGDGGYTF	TGTGCCAGCAGCTTCCGACAGGGGGACGGGGGCTACACCTTC
TRBV2	-	TRBJ1-2	TRBD1	CASSSRTGAWGYTF	TGTGCCAGCAGCTCCCGGACAGGTGCTTGGGGCTACACCTTC
TRBV7-8	once	TRBJ2-7	TRBD2	CASSSTRTSSYEQYF	TGTGCCAGCAGCTCAACACGGACTAGCTCCTACGAGCAGTACTTC
TRBV9	few	TRBJ1-4	-	CASSLTGIHEKLFF	TGTGCCAGCAGCCTTACAGGGATCCATGAAAAACTGTTTTTT
TRBV10-3	-	TRBJ2-7	TRBD1	CASSQGQAAYEQYF	TGTGCCAGCAGTCAGGGACAGGCCGCCTACGAGCAGTACTTC
TRBV10-1	-	TRBJ2-7	TRBD2	CASTGTSGLYEQYF	TGCGCCAGCACCGGGACTAGCGGCCTCTACGAGCAGTACTTC
TRBV6-1	few	TRBJ1-2	-	CASSDQQGYGYTF	TGTGCCAGCAGTGACCAACAGGGATATGGCTACACCTTC
TRBV25-1	-	TRBJ1-2	-	CASSQRTVRHGYTF	TGTGCCAGCAGCCAAAGGACAGTCCGCCATGGCTACACCTTC
TRBV25-1	-	TRBJ1-2	-	CASSGTEGSANYGYTF	TGTGCCAGCAGTGGGACCGAGGGCAGCGCCAACTATGGCTACACCTTC
TRBV24-1	-	TRBJ2-1	-	CATSDPGLEQFF	TGTGCCACCAGTGACCCTGGACTAGAGCAGTTCTTC
TRBV6-5	-	TRBJ2-7	TRBD2	CASSWLAGRDEQYF	TGTGCCAGCAGTTGGCTAGCGGGACGCGACGAGCAGTACTTC
TRBV7-8	once	TRBJ2-5	-	CASSFSGNQPQYF	TGTGCCAGCAGCTTTTCGGGCAATCAGCCCCAGTACTTC
TRBV14	-	TRBJ2-7	-	CASSQDLPGKGVYEQYF	TGTGCCAGCAGCCAAGACTTGCCAGGGAAGGGGGTCTACGAGCAGTACTTC
TRBV25-1	-	TRBJ1-2	TRBD1	CASSVQGARDGYTF	TGTGCCAGCAGTGTACAGGGGGCCCGTGATGGCTACACCTTC
TRBV7-2	-	TRBJ2-7	TRBD2	CASSLILAGVYEQYF	TGTGCCAGCAGCTTAATACTAGCGGGAGTCTACGAGCAGTACTTC
TRBV7-9	few	TRBJ1-1	-	CASSLTVERTEAFF	TGTGCCAGCAGCTTAACAGTAGAGAGGACTGAAGCTTTCTTT
TRBV7-2	-	TRBJ2-6	-	CASSQGPANVLTF	TGCGCCAGCAGCCAAGGGCCCGCCAACGTCCTGACTTTC
TRBV10-3	once	TRBJ1-6	TRBD1	CAIRPGQEDSPLHF	TGTGCCATCAGGCCGGGACAGGAGGACTCACCCCTCCACTTT
TRBV7-8	-	TRBJ1-5	TRBD1	CASHRDSGNQPQHF	TGTGCCAGCCACCGGGACAGCGGCAATCAGCCCCAGCATTTT
TRBV24-1	-	TRBJ1-4	TRBD1	CATSDGTGAREKLFF	TGTGCCACCAGTGACGGGACAGGGGCTCGAGAAAAACTGTTTTTT
TRBV7-9	few	TRBJ1-1	-	CASSQDQGNTEAFF	TGTGCCAGCAGCCAAGATCAGGGAAACACTGAAGCTTTCTTT